The text below deals with one TCR beta chain. TCRdb independently ran MiXCR on the reads; one entry per CDR3 protein. The table lists about 150,000 distinct CDR3 sequences, 20% to 25% of them singletons. The data belong to a study of T cell repertoires in cytomegalovirus infection. Study context: Signatures in public TCR beta sequences pointed to both CMV infection and matching HLA type.

The V gene's germline CDR1 is ENHRY and CDR2 SYGVKD. Trimming took 0 bases from V and 0 from J; bases not matched to a gene: 9. The CDR3 is 18 residues long. The sequenced material came from PBMCs. This TCR was recovered from a human donor in good health (CMV status not recorded). Some clones in this sample may be carry-over from other donors' samples. J is TRBJ2-3 and V is TRBV10-3; 7 bases fit TRBD1. The CDR3 sequence is CAISESSLRGLSTDTQYF. The DNA of the CDR3 is TGTGCCATCAGTGAGTCGTCGTTGAGGGGGCTTAGCACAGATACGCAGTATTTT.